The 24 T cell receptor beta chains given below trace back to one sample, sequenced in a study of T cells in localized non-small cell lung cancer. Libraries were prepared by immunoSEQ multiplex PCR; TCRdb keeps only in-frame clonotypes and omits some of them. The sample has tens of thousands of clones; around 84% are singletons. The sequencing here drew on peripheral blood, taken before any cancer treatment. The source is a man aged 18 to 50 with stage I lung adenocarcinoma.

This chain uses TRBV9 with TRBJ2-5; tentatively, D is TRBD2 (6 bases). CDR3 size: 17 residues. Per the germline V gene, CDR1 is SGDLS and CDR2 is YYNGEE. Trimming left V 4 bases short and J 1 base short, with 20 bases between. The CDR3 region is CASSPQITGVGQETQYF. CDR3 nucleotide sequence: TGTGCCAGCAGCCCACAAATCACGGGGGTAGGCCAAGAGACCCAGTACTTC.

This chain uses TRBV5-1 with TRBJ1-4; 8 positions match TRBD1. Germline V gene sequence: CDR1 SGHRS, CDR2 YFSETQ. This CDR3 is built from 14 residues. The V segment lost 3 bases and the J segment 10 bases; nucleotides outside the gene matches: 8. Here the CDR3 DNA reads TGCGCCAGCAGCTGGATGGACAGGGAGGGAAAACTGTTTTTT. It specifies CASSWMDREGKLFF. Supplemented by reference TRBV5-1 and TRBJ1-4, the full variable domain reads KAGVTQTPRYLIKTRGQQVTLSCSPISGHRSVSWYQQTPGQGLQFLFEYFSETQRNKGNFPGRFSGRQFSNSRSEMNVSTLELGDSALYLCASSWMDREGKLFFGSGTQLSVL.

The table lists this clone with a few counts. The CDR3 nucleotides are TGTGCCAGCAGCTCCTTCCCTAGGACAGGGCGGGTAGGGGAGACCCAGTACTTC. The encoded protein is CASSSFPRTGRVGETQYF. This chain uses TRBV7-2 with TRBJ2-5, with 8 bases aligning to TRBD1. Germline loops: CDR1 SGHTA, CDR2 FQGNSA. V shed 4 bases and J 5 bases; nucleotides not matched to a gene: 18. This CDR3 is 18 amino acids long.

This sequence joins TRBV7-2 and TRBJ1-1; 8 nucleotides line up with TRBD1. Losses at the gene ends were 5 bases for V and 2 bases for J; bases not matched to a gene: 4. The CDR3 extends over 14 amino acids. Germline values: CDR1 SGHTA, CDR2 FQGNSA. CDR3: CASSIQGVNTEAFF. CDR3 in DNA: TGTGCCAGCAGCATACAGGGGGTTAACACTGAAGCTTTCTTT.

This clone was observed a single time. CDR3 coding DNA: TGTGCCAGCAGTCGAGGGGGCGCCGACTATGGCTACACCTTC. This translates into CASSRGGADYGYTF. V and J are TRBV28 and TRBJ1-2, with 7 positions matching TRBD1. This CDR3 region has 14 residues. CDR1 and CDR2 from the germline V gene are MDHEN and SYDVKM. The ends lost 5 bases at V and 3 bases at J; junction bases unmatched: 6.

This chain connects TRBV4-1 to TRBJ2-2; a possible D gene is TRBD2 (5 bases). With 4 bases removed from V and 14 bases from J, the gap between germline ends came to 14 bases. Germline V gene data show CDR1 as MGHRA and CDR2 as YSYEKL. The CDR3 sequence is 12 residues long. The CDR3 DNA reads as TGCGCCAGCAGCCTCCTAGGCGGGTCACTGTTTTTT. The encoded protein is CASSLLGGSLFF.

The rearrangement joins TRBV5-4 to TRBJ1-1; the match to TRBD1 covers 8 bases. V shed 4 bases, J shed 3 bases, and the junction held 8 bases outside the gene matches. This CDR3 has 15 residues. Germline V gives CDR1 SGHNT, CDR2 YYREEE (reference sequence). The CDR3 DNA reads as TGTGCCAGCAGCGATCCGTCGACAGGGGACACTGAAGCTTTCTTT. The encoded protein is CASSDPSTGDTEAFF.

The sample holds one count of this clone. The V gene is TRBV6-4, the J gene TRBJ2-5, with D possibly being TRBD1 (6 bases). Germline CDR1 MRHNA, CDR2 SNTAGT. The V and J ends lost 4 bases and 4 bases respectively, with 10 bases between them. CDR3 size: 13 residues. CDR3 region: CASSVGRGETQYF. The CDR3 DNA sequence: TGTGCCAGCAGTGTAGGCAGGGGAGAGACCCAGTACTTC.

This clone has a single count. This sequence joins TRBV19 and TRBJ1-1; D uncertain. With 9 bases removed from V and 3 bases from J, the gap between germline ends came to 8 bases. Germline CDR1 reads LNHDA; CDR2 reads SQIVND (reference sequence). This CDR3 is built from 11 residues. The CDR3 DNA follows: TGTGCCAGGACCGATTACACTGAAGCTTTCTTT. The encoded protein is CARTDYTEAFF.

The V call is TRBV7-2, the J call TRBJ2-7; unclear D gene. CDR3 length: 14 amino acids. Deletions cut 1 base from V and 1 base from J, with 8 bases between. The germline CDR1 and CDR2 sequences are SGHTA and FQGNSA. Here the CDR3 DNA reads TGTGCCAGCAGCTTAGGGACCCATTCCTACGAGCAGTACTTC. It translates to CASSLGTHSYEQYF.

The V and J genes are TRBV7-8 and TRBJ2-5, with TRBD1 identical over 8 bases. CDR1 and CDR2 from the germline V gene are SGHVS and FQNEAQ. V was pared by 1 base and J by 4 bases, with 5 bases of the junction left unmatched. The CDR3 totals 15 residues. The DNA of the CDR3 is TGTGCCAGCAGCTTAGGACAGGGGTTAAGAGAGACCCAGTACTTC. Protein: CASSLGQGLRETQYF.

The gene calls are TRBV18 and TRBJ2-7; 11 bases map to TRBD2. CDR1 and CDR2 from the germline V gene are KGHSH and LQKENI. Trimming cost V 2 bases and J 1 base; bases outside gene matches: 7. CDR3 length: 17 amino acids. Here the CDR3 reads CASSPGRRTSGSYEQYF. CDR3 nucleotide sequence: TGTGCCAGCTCACCAGGGCGGCGGACTAGCGGGTCCTACGAGCAGTACTTC.

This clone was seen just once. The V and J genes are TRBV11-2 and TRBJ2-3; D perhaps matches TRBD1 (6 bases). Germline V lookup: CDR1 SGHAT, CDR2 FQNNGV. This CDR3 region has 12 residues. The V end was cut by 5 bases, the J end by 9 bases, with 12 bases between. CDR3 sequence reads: CASSRSGTTQYF. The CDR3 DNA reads TGTGCCAGCAGCCGCTCCGGGACAACGCAGTATTTT.

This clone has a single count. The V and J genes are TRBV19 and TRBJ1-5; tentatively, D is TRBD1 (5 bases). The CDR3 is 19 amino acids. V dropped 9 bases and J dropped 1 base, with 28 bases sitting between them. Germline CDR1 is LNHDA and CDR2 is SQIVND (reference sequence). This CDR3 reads CASQWGLGTEALSNQPQHF. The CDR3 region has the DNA TGTGCCAGCCAGTGGGGCTTGGGCACCGAGGCATTGAGCAATCAGCCCCAGCATTTT.

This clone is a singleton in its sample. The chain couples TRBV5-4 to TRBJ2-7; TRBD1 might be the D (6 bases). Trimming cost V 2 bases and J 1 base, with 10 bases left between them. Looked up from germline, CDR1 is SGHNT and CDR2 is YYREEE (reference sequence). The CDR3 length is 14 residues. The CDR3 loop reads CASSLQGLSYEQYF. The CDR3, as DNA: TGTGCCAGCAGCTTACAGGGTCTATCCTACGAGCAGTACTTC. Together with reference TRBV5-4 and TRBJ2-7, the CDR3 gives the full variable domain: ETGVTQSPTHLIKTRGQQVTLRCSSQSGHNTVSWYQQALGQGPQFIFQYYREEENGRGNFPPRFSGLQFPNYSSELNVNALELDDSALYLCASSLQGLSYEQYFGPGTRLTVT.

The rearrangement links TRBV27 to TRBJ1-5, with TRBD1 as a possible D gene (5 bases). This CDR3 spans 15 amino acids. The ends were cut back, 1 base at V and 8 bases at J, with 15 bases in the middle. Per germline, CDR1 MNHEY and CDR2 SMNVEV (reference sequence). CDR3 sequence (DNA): TGTGCCAGCAGTTTATGGGGGGAGCCTCTTGAGCCCCAGCATTTT. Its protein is CASSLWGEPLEPQHF.

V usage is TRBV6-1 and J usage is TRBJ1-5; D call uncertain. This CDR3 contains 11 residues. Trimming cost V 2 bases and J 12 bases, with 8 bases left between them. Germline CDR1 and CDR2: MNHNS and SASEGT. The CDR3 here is CASSESGGQHF. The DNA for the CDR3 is TGTGCCAGCAGTGAAAGCGGTGGCCAGCATTTT.

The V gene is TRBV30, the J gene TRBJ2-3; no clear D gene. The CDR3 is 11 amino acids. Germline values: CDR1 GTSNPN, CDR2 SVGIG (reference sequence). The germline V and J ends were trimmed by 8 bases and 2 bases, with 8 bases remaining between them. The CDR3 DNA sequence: TGTGCCAGGAAGATCACAGATACGCAGTATTTT. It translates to CARKITDTQYF.

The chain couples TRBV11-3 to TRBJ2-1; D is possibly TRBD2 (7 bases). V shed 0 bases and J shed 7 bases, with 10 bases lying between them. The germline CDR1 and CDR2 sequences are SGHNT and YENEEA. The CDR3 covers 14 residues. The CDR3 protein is CASSLERGRNEQFF. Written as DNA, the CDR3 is TGTGCCAGCAGCTTAGAGCGGGGGCGGAATGAGCAGTTCTTC.

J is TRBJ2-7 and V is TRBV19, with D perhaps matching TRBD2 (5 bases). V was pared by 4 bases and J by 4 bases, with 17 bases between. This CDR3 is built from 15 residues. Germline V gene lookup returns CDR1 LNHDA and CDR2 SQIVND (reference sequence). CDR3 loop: CASSTQDSLPYEQYF. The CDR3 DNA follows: TGTGCCAGTAGTACCCAGGACTCCTTACCTTACGAGCAGTACTTC. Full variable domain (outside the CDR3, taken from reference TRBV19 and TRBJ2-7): DGGITQSPKYLFRKEGQNVTLSCEQNLNHDAMYWYRQDPGQGLRLIYYSQIVNDFQKGDIAEGYSVSREKKESFPLTVTSAQKNPTAFYLCASSTQDSLPYEQYFGPGTRLTVT.

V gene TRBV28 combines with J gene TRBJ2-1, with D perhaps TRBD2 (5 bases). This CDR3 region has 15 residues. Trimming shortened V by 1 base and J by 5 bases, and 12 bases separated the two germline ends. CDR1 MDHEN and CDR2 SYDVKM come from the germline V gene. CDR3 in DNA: TGTGCCAGCAGTTTATTCAAAGCGGCTGACAATGAGCAGTTCTTC. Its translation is CASSLFKAADNEQFF.

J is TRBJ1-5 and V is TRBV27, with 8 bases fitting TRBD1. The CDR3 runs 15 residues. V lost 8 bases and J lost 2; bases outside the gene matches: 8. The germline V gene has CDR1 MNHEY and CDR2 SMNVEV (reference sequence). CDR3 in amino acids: CASAQGEGRNQPQHF. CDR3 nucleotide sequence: TGTGCCAGCGCACAGGGGGAGGGACGCAATCAGCCCCAGCATTTT.

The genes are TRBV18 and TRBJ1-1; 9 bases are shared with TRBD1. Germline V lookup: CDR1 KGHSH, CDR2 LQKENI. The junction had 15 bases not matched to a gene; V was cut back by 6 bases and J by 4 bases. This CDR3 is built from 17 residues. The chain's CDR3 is CASSVQQGATVGTEAFF. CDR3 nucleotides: TGTGCCAGCTCCGTTCAACAGGGGGCTACCGTGGGCACTGAAGCTTTCTTT.

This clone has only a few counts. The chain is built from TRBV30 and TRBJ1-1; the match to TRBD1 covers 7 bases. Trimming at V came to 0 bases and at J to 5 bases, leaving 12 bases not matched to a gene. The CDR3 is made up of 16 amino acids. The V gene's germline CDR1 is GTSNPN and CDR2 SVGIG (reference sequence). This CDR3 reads CAWSVGEQGSRTEAFF. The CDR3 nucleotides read TGTGCCTGGAGTGTAGGGGAACAGGGGTCCAGGACTGAAGCTTTCTTT.